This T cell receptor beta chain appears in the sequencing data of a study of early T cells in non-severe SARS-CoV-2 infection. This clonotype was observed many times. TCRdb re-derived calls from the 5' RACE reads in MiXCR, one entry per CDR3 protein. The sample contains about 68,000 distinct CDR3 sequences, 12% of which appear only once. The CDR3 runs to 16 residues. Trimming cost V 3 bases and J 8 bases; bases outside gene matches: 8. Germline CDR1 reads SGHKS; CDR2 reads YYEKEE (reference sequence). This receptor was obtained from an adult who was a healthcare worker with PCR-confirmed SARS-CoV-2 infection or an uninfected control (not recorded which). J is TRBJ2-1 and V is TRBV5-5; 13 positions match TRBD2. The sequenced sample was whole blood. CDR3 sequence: CASSWTSGGSQDEQFF. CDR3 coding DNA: TGTGCCAGCAGCTGGACTAGCGGGGGCTCTCAAGATGAGCAGTTCTTC. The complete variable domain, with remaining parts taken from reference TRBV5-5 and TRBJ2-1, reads DAGVTQSPTHLIKTRGQQVTLRCSPISGHKSVSWYQQVLGQGPQFIFQYYEKEERGRGNFPDRFSARQFPNYSSELNVNALLLGDSALYLCASSWTSGGSQDEQFFGPGTRLTVL.